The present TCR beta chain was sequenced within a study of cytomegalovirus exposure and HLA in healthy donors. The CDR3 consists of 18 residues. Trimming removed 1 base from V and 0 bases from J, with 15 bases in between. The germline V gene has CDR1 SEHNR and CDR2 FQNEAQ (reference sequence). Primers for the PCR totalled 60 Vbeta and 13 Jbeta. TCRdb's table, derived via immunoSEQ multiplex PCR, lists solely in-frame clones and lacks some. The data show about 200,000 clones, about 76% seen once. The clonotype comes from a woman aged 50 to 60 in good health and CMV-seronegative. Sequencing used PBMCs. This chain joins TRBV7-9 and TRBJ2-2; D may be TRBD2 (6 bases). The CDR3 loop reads CASSLVPGGVTNTGELFF. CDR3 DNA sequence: TGTGCCAGCAGCTTAGTTCCGGGCGGGGTTACGAACACCGGGGAGCTGTTTTTT.